This T cell receptor (beta chain) was recovered during a study of technical replicates of blood from several donors. Sequencing used immunoSEQ multiplex PCR; TCRdb keeps in-frame clones, though not all of them. The sample records 70,000 to 95,000 clones, approximately 92% being singletons. The clonotype comes from a human donor in good health. Some clones in this sample may be carry-over from other donors' samples. The source material was T cells isolated from PBMCs.

The CDR3, as DNA: TGTGCCAGCAGCTTTTTTGAGGAGGGAAACTATGGCTACACCTTC. This translates into CASSFFEEGNYGYTF. The genes are TRBV7-9 and TRBJ1-2; unclear D gene. Trimming cost V 3 bases and J 2 bases, with 13 bases left between them. The CDR3 has 15 residues. Germline V gene lookup returns CDR1 SEHNR and CDR2 FQNEAQ (reference sequence).